This TCR beta chain was observed in a study of siplizumab effects on memory and regulatory T cells. Some clones are missing from TCRdb's copy, which holds only in-frame ones; the method was immunoSEQ multiplex PCR. The sample records approximately 91,000 clones, 95% being singletons. Details on this clone: What it binds is not known.

Overall study results and limits: To unstimulated subsets, only a minor fraction of alloreactive clones could be mapped. The study found that siplizumab significantly reduced alloreactive sequences traceable to unstimulated CD4+ memory cells. Proliferating clones, CD4+ or CD8+, lacked an assignable naive or memory phenotype in roughly 80-96% of cases.

This sequence originates from a human donor in good health. What was sequenced was CD8+ T cells sorted from blood.

CDR3 coding DNA: TGTGCCAGCAGGGGACTCCCCTGGGCCAACTATGGCTACACCTTC. Residues: CASRGLPWANYGYTF. The V gene is TRBV28, the J gene TRBJ1-2; possible D gene TRBD1, 5 bases. Germline V lookup: CDR1 MDHEN, CDR2 SYDVKM. Deletions cut 6 bases from V and 2 bases from J, with 16 bases between. This CDR3 is built from 15 residues.